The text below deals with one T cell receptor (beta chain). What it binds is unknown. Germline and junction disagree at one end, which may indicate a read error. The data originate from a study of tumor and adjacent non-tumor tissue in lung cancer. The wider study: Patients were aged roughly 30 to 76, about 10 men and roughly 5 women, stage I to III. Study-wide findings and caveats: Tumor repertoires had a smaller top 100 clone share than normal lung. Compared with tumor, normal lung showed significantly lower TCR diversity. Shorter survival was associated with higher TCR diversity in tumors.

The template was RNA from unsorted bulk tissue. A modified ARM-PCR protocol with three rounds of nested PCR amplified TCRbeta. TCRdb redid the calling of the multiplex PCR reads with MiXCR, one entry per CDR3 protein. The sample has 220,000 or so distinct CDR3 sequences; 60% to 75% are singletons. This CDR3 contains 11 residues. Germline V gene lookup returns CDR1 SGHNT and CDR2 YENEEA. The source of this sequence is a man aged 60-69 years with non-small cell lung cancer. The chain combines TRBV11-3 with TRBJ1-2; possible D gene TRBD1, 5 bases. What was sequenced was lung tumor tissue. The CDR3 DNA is TGTGCCAGCAACTTGACGTGGGGCTACACCTTT. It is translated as CASNLTWGYTF.